This T cell receptor (beta chain) was observed in a study of cytomegalovirus exposure and HLA in healthy donors. Findings and caveats of the study: Judged likely to be a sequencing artifact was a cluster of highly shared sequence variants.

Points on this clone: The antigen remains unidentified.

The PCR employed 60 Vbeta primers together with 13 Jbeta primers. Repertoires were generated with immunoSEQ multiplex PCR, while TCRdb's copy carries only in-frame clones and drops some. Of more than 110,000 clones in the sample, 77% were seen once. Sequencing was done on a sample of PBMCs. The sequence derives from a male donor in good health and CMV-seronegative.

This CDR3 reads CASSPINNQPQHF. Written as DNA, the CDR3 is TGTGCCAGCAGCCCTATCAATAATCAGCCCCAGCATTTT. The rearrangement links TRBV7-8 to TRBJ1-5, with unresolved D. This CDR3 has 13 amino acids. The germline V gene encodes CDR1 SGHVS and CDR2 FQNEAQ. V gave up 5 bases and J gave up 4 bases, with 9 bases separating them.